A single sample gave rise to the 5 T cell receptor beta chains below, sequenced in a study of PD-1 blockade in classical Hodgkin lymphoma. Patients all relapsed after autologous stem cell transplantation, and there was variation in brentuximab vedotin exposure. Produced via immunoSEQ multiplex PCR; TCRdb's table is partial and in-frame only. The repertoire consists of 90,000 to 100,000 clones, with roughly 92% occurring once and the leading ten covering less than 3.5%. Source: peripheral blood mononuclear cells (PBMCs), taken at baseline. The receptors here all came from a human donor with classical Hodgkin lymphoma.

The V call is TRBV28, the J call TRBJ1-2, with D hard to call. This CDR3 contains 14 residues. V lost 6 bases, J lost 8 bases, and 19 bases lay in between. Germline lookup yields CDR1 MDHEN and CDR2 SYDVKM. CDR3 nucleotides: TGTGCCAGCAGCTCACTTGGGGTCCCGGGGGGCTACACCTTC. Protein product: CASSSLGVPGGYTF.

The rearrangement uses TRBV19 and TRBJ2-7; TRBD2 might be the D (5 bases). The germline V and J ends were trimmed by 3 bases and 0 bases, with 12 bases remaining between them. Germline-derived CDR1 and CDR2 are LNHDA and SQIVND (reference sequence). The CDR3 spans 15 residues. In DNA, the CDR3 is TGTGCCAGTAGTATCAACGGGGTCTCCTCCTACGAGCAGTACTTC. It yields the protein CASSINGVSSYEQYF.

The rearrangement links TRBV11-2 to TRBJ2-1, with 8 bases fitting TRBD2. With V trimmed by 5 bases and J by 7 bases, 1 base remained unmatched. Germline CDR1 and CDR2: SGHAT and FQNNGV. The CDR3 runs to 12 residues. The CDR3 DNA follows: TGTGCCAGCAGCGCTAGCGGGAATGAGCAGTTCTTC. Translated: CASSASGNEQFF.

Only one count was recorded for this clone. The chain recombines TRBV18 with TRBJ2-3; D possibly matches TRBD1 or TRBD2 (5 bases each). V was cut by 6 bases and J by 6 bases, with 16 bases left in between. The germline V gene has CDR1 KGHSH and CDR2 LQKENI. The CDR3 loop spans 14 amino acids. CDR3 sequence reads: CASSPREIMDTQYF. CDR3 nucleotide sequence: TGTGCCAGCTCCCCCAGGGAGATTATGGATACGCAGTATTTT.

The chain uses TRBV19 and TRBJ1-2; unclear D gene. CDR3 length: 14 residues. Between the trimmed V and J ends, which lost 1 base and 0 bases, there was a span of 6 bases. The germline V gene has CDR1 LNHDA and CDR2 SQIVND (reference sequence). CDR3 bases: TGTGCCAGTAGTATAGGGCGACCTAACTATGGCTACACCTTC. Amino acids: CASSIGRPNYGYTF. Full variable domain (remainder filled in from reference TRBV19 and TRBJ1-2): DGGITQSPKYLFRKEGQNVTLSCEQNLNHDAMYWYRQDPGQGLRLIYYSQIVNDFQKGDIAEGYSVSREKKESFPLTVTSAQKNPTAFYLCASSIGRPNYGYTFGSGTRLTVV.